This passage covers 23 T cell receptor beta chains from one sample sequenced in a study of shared clonotypes between healthy human individuals. The naive CD8 fraction comprised CD45RO-negative cells positively selected for CCR7 and excluded terminally differentiated effector memory CD45RA+ cells. The table came from immunoSEQ multiplex PCR; TCRdb's copy has only in-frame clones and leaves some out. This sample has just over 2,000,000 clones; about 95% occur once, and the top ten carry 0.85% to 1.2%. Specimen: naive CD8+ T cells sorted from blood. The receptor source for this set is a man between 18 and 29 years old in good health.

V and J are TRBV19 and TRBJ1-1; D unresolved. The CDR3 covers 14 residues. Germline V gives CDR1 LNHDA, CDR2 SQIVND (reference sequence). Trimming took off 3 bases at V and 0 bases at J, with 8 bases between the two ends. The CDR3 region is CASSMILMNTEAFF. The DNA of the CDR3 is TGTGCCAGTAGTATGATCCTCATGAACACTGAAGCTTTCTTT.

The genes are TRBV19 and TRBJ2-7; 8 nucleotides agree with TRBD2. The CDR3 sequence is 13 residues long. V was clipped by 5 bases and J by 5 bases; unmatched bases: 5. Germline CDR1 reads LNHDA; CDR2 reads SQIVND (reference sequence). The CDR3 bases are TGTGCCAGTAGTTCCGGACTAGCCCACGAGCAGTACTTC. Amino acids: CASSSGLAHEQYF.

The chain's CDR3 is CASSPPVDHPGGNTIYF. The CDR3 DNA sequence: TGTGCCAGCTCACCACCGGTGGATCACCCAGGCGGAAACACCATATATTTT. The chain carries TRBV18 and TRBJ1-3; D unclear. With 0 bases removed from V and 4 bases from J, the gap between germline ends came to 16 bases. In germline, CDR1 is KGHSH, CDR2 LQKENI. The CDR3 has 17 amino acids.

This chain links TRBV19 with TRBJ2-7; TRBD1 matches at 9 bases. V dropped 5 bases and J dropped 3; count of bases not matched to a gene: 8. The CDR3 is 15 residues long. CDR1 and CDR2 from the germline V gene are LNHDA and SQIVND (reference sequence). The CDR3 loop reads CASSARDREFYEQYF. CDR3 nucleotide sequence: TGTGCCAGTAGTGCCCGGGACAGGGAGTTCTACGAGCAGTACTTC.

A note on this clone: This may be a read error, as it is one base from a much larger clone. The genes are TRBV7-8 and TRBJ2-7; the D is unclear. V gave up 5 bases and J gave up 3 bases, with 2 bases separating them. CDR1 is SGHVS and CDR2 is FQNEAQ in the germline V gene. CDR3 size: 10 residues. In nucleotides, the CDR3 is TGTGCCAGCAGCGACTACGAGCAGTACTTC. Translated: CASSDYEQYF.

The V and J genes are TRBV6-1 and TRBJ2-7, with 7 bases fitting TRBD1. In germline, CDR1 is MNHNS, CDR2 SASEGT. This CDR3 has 11 residues. V was pared by 8 bases and J by 5 bases, with 3 bases of the junction left unmatched. CDR3 sequence reads: CASSTGDEQYF. The CDR3 DNA follows: TGTGCCAGCTCCACAGGGGACGAGCAGTACTTC.

The chain carries TRBV5-6 and TRBJ2-7; weak D call: TRBD2 (6 bases). The CDR3 consists of 16 residues. Deletions cut 2 bases from V and 3 bases from J, with 18 bases between. Germline V CDR1 and CDR2: SGHDT, YYEEEE. The DNA for the CDR3 is TGTGCCAGCAGCTTTCCCCTCCTTTCCGGGAGCTACGAGCAGTACTTC. This gives the protein CASSFPLLSGSYEQYF.

The chain is built from TRBV7-2 and TRBJ1-1; D gene unclear. Trimming left V 2 bases short and J 6 bases short, with 7 bases between. Looked up from germline, CDR1 is SGHTA and CDR2 is FQGNSA. The CDR3 runs 12 residues. In nucleotides, the CDR3 is TGTGCCAGCAGCTTAAGGTATTCTGAAGCTTTCTTT. It encodes CASSLRYSEAFF.

The gene calls are TRBV5-4 and TRBJ2-2; the D is unclear. V was trimmed by 0 bases and J by 3 bases, leaving 9 bases between them. The CDR3 sequence is 15 residues long. The germline CDR1 and CDR2 sequences are SGHNT and YYREEE (reference sequence). The CDR3 sequence is CASSLGTYDTGELFF. The CDR3 DNA reads as TGTGCCAGCAGCTTGGGAACATACGACACCGGGGAGCTGTTTTTT.

The V gene is TRBV4-3, the J gene TRBJ2-2; 9 nucleotides match TRBD2. The CDR3 runs to 17 residues. Germline V lookup: CDR1 LGHNA, CDR2 YSLEER. V lost 0 bases, J lost 2 bases, and 4 bases stayed unmatched. The CDR3: CASSQDGSGSNTGELFF. The CDR3 nucleotides read TGCGCCAGCAGCCAAGATGGTAGCGGGAGCAACACCGGGGAGCTGTTTTTT.

The V call is TRBV27, the J call TRBJ1-2; D is uncertain. Trimming stripped 2 bases from V and 7 bases from J, with 17 bases between. Germline assignment: CDR1 MNHEY and CDR2 SMNVEV (reference sequence). The CDR3 covers 15 residues. The CDR3: CASSLGGLWGSGYTF. CDR3 DNA: TGTGCCAGCAGTTTAGGTGGGCTATGGGGAAGTGGCTACACCTTC.

This clone was recorded only once. The chain recombines TRBV5-6 with TRBJ2-7; TRBD2 matches at 12 bases. J was trimmed by 2 bases and V by 2 bases; bases with no gene match: 11. The CDR3 contains 18 residues. Germline CDR1 reads SGHDT; CDR2 reads YYEEEE. CDR3 residues: CASSLPGLAGLTTYEQYF. The CDR3 bases are TGTGCCAGCAGCTTACCGGGACTAGCGGGTCTTACAACCTACGAGCAGTACTTC.

This clone appeared a single time. Other DNA sequences in this sample translate to the same CDR3. This rearrangement joins TRBV7-9 to TRBJ2-1, with D perhaps TRBD1 (5 bases). Germline CDR1 reads SEHNR; CDR2 reads FQNEAQ (reference sequence). Deletions cut 2 bases from V and 7 bases from J, with 6 bases between. The CDR3 is 12 amino acids. CDR3 residues: CASSLQGNEQFF. CDR3 DNA sequence: TGTGCCAGCAGCTTACAGGGAAATGAGCAGTTCTTC.

The chain is built from TRBV6-6 and TRBJ2-5, with TRBD2 matching over 12 bases. J was trimmed by 5 bases and V by 6 bases; bases with no gene match: 4. The CDR3 has 14 residues. The V gene's germline CDR1 is MNHNY and CDR2 SVGAGI (reference sequence). The CDR3 sequence is CASRRLAGDETQYF. The DNA of the CDR3 is TGTGCCAGCAGACGACTAGCGGGGGATGAGACCCAGTACTTC.

This sequence joins TRBV12-1 and TRBJ2-7; the D segment call TRBD2 is taken from the table without a DNA check. TRBV12-1 is recorded as a pseudogene. The CDR3 extends over 16 amino acids. The CDR3 bases are TGTGCCAGCAGCTTTCCTAGCGGGAGTTCCTCCTACGAGCAGTACTTC. Protein: CASSFPSGSSSYEQYF.

This chain uses TRBV5-4 with TRBJ1-2; D gene unclear. The CDR3 runs to 14 residues. Germline V CDR1 and CDR2: SGHNT, YYREEE (reference sequence). Trimming cost V 5 bases and J 3 bases, with 14 bases left between them. This CDR3 reads CASSPRSVDYGYTF. The CDR3 region has the DNA TGTGCCAGCAGTCCCCGCAGCGTAGACTATGGCTACACCTTC.

As concerns this clone: Other DNA sequences within the sample encode an identical CDR3. The chain combines TRBV13 with TRBJ2-7, with 7 bases aligning to TRBD2. V shed 3 bases, J shed 0 bases, and the junction held 2 bases outside the gene matches. Germline assignment: CDR1 PRHDT and CDR2 FYEKMQ (reference sequence). The CDR3 has 14 residues. CDR3 in DNA: TGTGCCAGCAGCTTTGGCGGGAGCTCCTACGAGCAGTACTTC. It yields the protein CASSFGGSSYEQYF. The entire variable domain, with the rest obtained from reference TRBV13 and TRBJ2-7, is as follows: AAGVIQSPRHLIKEKRETATLKCYPIPRHDTVYWYQQGPGQDPQFLISFYEKMQSDKGSIPDRFSAQQFSDYHSELNMSSLELGDSALYFCASSFGGSSYEQYFGPGTRLTVT.

Points on this clone: At one end the junction does not follow the germline gene, possibly because of a read error. The CDR3 protein is CASSQSIGQGAYEAFF. The CDR3 DNA sequence: TGCGCCAGCAGTCAGTCGATAGGACAGGGGGCTTATGAAGCTTTCTTT. The chain is built from TRBV10-2 and TRBJ1-1, with TRBD1 identical over 11 bases. The germline V gene has CDR1 WSHSY and CDR2 SAAADI. The CDR3 has 16 amino acids.

The chain uses TRBV6-5 and TRBJ2-1, with a possible D match to TRBD2 (5 bases). The V gene lost 3 bases and the J gene lost 9 bases, with 12 bases spanning the gap. This CDR3 is built from 13 residues. Germline V gives CDR1 MNHEY, CDR2 SVGAGI. The CDR3 nucleotides are TGTGCCAGCAGTTATGGGCTAGGGAGTGAGCAGTTCTTC. Its translation is CASSYGLGSEQFF.

The chain joins TRBV4-3 to TRBJ2-2; D uncertain. The germline V gene has CDR1 LGHNA and CDR2 YSLEER. V was trimmed by 7 bases and J by 1 base, leaving 13 bases between them. The CDR3 is 15 amino acids. The chain's CDR3 is CASTQSVMNTGELFF. CDR3 nucleotide sequence: TGCGCCAGCACCCAGTCAGTCATGAACACCGGGGAGCTGTTTTTT.

The V call is TRBV7-9, the J call TRBJ1-2, with a tentative D call TRBD1 (5 bases). Looked up from germline, CDR1 is SEHNR and CDR2 is FQNEAQ (reference sequence). V shed 1 base and J shed 4 bases, with 10 bases lying between them. CDR3 size: 14 residues. CDR3 nucleotide sequence: TGTGCCAGCAGCTTAGACCCCGGGACCTATGGCTACACCTTC. Residues: CASSLDPGTYGYTF.

The chain links TRBV27 to TRBJ2-7; D tentatively reads TRBD1 or TRBD2 (5 bases each). V was shortened by 4 bases and J by 2 bases, with 18 bases between the two germline ends. Germline CDR1 MNHEY, CDR2 SMNVEV (reference sequence). The CDR3 consists of 16 residues. CDR3 protein: CASSSKGWDGAYEQYF. The CDR3 DNA reads as TGTGCCAGCAGTTCAAAGGGTTGGGACGGGGCCTACGAGCAGTACTTC.

The chain carries TRBV13 and TRBJ2-3; no clear D. Germline CDR1 reads PRHDT; CDR2 reads FYEKMQ (reference sequence). V gave up 0 bases and J gave up 2 bases, with 3 bases separating them. There are 13 residues in the CDR3. The CDR3 sequence: CASSLGFTDTQYF. In DNA form, the CDR3 reads TGTGCCAGCAGCTTAGGGTTCACAGATACGCAGTATTTT.